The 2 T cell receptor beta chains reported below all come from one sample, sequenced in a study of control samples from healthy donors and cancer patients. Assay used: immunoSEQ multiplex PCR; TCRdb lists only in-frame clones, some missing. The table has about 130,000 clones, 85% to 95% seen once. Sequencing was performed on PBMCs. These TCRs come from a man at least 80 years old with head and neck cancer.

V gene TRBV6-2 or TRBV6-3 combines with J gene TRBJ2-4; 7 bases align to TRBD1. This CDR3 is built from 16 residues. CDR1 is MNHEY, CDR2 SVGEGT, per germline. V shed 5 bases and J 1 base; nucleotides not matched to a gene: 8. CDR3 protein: CASSRPGTEAKNIQYF. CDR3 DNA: TGTGCCAGCAGTCGCCCCGGGACAGAGGCCAAAAACATTCAGTACTTC.

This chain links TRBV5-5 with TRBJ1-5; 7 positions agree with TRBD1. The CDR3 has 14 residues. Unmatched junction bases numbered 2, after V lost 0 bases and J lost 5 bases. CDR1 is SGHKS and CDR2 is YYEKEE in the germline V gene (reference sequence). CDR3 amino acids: CASSLGQGYQPQHF. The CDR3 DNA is TGTGCCAGCAGCTTGGGACAGGGCTATCAGCCCCAGCATTTT.